One and the same sample provided the 5 T cell receptor beta chains below, sequenced in a study of tumor-infiltrating lymphocytes in primary liver carcinoma. The blood RNA (from unsorted whole blood) was obtained, and germline DNA was also extracted. Researchers generated TCR beta cDNA from 500 ng of total RNA, relying on a constant-region primer. The TCR beta library was amplified through three nested multiplex PCR rounds in a modified ARM-PCR procedure. Both of the initial two PCR rounds ran for about 9 cycles and employed TRBV1-TRBV30 forward primers alongside a C-beta reverse primer. MiXCR, applied by TCRdb to the multiplex PCR reads, yields one record per CDR3 protein. The repertoire includes 310,000 or so distinct CDR3 sequences, about 50% of them detected once, and about a sixth sits in the top ten. The material sequenced was peripheral blood. These receptors were taken from a woman younger than 45 with primary liver carcinoma and hepatitis B virus infection.

Comment on this clonotype: At one end, the junction sequence differs from germline, possibly due to a read error. The chain combines TRBV13 with TRBJ2-7; D might be TRBD1 (6 bases). The length of the CDR3 is 16 residues. Germline values: CDR1 PRHDT, CDR2 FYEKMQ (reference sequence). CDR3 bases: TGTGTCAGCAGCTTAGGGAGTACAGGGAGACGCTACGAGCAGTACTTC. Protein product: CVSSLGSTGRRYEQYF.

The V and J genes are TRBV6-6 and TRBJ1-4; 10 nucleotides match TRBD1. The trim removed 6 bases at V and 8 bases at J, leaving 6 bases unmatched. This CDR3 has 14 residues. The germline CDR1 and CDR2 sequences are MNHNY and SVGAGI (reference sequence). The CDR3 reads CASRTTGGREKLFF. CDR3 DNA: TGTGCCAGCAGGACGACAGGGGGCCGAGAAAAACTGTTTTTT.

With regard to this clonotype: This may stem from a read error, because a much larger clone lies one nucleotide away. The V and J genes are TRBV4-1 and TRBJ2-1, with 8 bases lining up with TRBD1. The germline V gene encodes CDR1 MGHRA and CDR2 YSYEKL. This CDR3 is built from 17 residues. As DNA, the CDR3 is TGCGCCGGCAGCCACCCACGACAGGGGCCTTATCACAATGAGCAGTTCTTC. Its protein product is CAGSHPRQGPYHNEQFF.

The chain links TRBV29-1 to TRBJ1-4; no firm D call. The germline gives CDR1 SQVTM, CDR2 ANQGSEA. Deletions cut 7 bases from V and 16 bases from J, with 22 bases between. The CDR3 spans 12 residues. This CDR3 is CSAATSNEKPFF. DNA of the CDR3: TGCAGCGCCGCGACAAGTAATGAAAAGCCGTTTTTT.

A remark on this clonotype: This is likely a read error, given that the CDR3 carries no conserved phenylalanine or tryptophan at its end. J is TRBJ2-1 and V is TRBV29-1; tentatively, D is TRBD2 (6 bases). There are 13 residues in the CDR3. Germline assignment: CDR1 SQVTM and CDR2 ANQGSEA. The CDR3 is CSVGDSSYDEQFY. The CDR3 coding sequence is TGCAGCGTTGGGGACTCATCCTACGATGAGCAGTTCTAC.